One TCR beta chain is described in this entry. Its target is not known. These data originate in a study of cytomegalovirus exposure and HLA in healthy donors. Study information: Later analysis reported that the roughly 130 validation repertoires shared the platform of the approximately 620 first-cohort repertoires.

Study-level findings and limits: Cytomegalovirus association was listed for 170 or so TCR beta chains.

Profiling relied on immunoSEQ multiplex PCR, and the TCRdb table lists in-frame clones only, not all of them. The sample comprises around 190,000 clones, about 81% of which are singletons, and 0.95% to 1.5% rests with the top ten. Separate from the roughly 720-subject first cohort was the approximately 120-subject validation cohort, to which the donors belonged. This CDR3 has 15 amino acids. V dropped 4 bases and J dropped 6; count of bases not matched to a gene: 9. CDR1 is SGHRS, CDR2 YFSETQ, per germline. This TCR came from a woman in her 30s in good health and CMV-seronegative. This chain links TRBV5-1 with TRBJ1-3, with TRBD1 matching 8 bases. The sequencing sample was made of PBMCs. CDR3 nucleotides: TGCGCCAGCAGCCGAACAGGGGGAGGGGAAAACACCATATATTTT. This gives the protein CASSRTGGGENTIYF.